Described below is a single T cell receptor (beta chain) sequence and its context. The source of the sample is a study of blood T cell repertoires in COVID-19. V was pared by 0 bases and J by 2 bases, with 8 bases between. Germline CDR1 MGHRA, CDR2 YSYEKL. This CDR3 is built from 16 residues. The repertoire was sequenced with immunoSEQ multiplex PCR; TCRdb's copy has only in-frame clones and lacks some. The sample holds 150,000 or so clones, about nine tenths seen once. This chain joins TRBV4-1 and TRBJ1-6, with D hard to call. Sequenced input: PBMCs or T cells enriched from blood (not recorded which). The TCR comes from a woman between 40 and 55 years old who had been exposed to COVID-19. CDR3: CASSQESGAYNSPLHF. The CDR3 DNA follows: TGCGCCAGCAGCCAAGAGTCGGGTGCCTATAATTCACCCCTCCACTTT.